The entry that follows covers one T cell receptor (beta chain) sequence. Using immunoSEQ multiplex PCR, the repertoire was profiled, and TCRdb retains in-frame clones only, with some absent. Here the sample spans about 100,000 clones, around 85% being singletons. This entry comes from a study of blood T cell repertoires in COVID-19. V was pared by 6 bases and J by 0 bases, with 14 bases between. The germline V gene has CDR1 MDHEN and CDR2 SYDVKM. The CDR3 has 16 amino acids. This sequence joins TRBV28 and TRBJ2-2, with D possibly being TRBD2 (6 bases). This receptor was identified in a woman of 80 years or more with active or convalescent COVID-19. Input material: peripheral blood. The CDR3 sequence: CASSARRGANTGELFF. In DNA, the CDR3 is TGTGCCAGCAGCGCCCGCCGCGGGGCGAACACCGGGGAGCTGTTTTTT.